The rows below give T cell receptor beta chains drawn from one sample of a study of CD8+CD57+ T cells in acquired aplastic anemia. TCRdb fed the reads into MiXCR, producing one record per CDR3 protein. The repertoire holds 150,000 to 200,000 distinct CDR3 sequences, with around three fifths as singletons. Input material: sorted CD4+, CD8+, or CD8+CD57+ T cells (not recorded which) from PBMCs. The source of these receptors is a human donor with severe aplastic anemia or a healthy control (not recorded which). CDR3s include the opening cysteine and the closing phenylalanine or tryptophan. The order of the fields is clone size, V gene, J gene, D gene, CDR3 DNA, CDR3 protein. D genes are given only for firm matches. Expanded clones are given a class, and other clones once, few, many or no size at all.

NA	TRBV7-2	TRBJ2-7	TRBD2	TGTGCCAGCAGCTTAGTGGCGGCGGGAGGATCGGGCGAGCAGTACTTC	CASSLVAAGGSGEQYF
few	TRBV6-5	TRBJ2-3	TRBD2	TGTGCCAGCAGTTACCTCATATTAGAAGCGGGGGTAGTATATTCTACGCAGTATTTT	CASSYLILEAGVVYSTQYF
NA	TRBV25-1	TRBJ1-2	NA	TGTGCCAGCAGTGATTCTAACTATGGCTACACCTTC	CASSDSNYGYTF
NA	TRBV11-3	TRBJ2-7	NA	TGTGCCAGCAGCTCAGGGATGGGGGAGCAGTACTTC	CASSSGMGEQYF
few	TRBV2	TRBJ2-7	NA	TGTGCCAGCAGTGAAGCTGCCACGAGCTCCTACGAGCAGTACTTC	CASSEAATSSYEQYF
many	TRBV6-1	TRBJ2-6	NA	TGTGCCAGCAGCGATATACAGGGAATAAACTCTGGGGCCAACGTCCTGACTTTC	CASSDIQGINSGANVLTF
few	TRBV20-1	TRBJ2-1	TRBD1	TGCAGTGCTCGCGGACAGGGTGACAATGAGCAGTTCTTC	CSARGQGDNEQFF
NA	TRBV29-1	TRBJ2-5	NA	TGCAGCGGCGGACGAGAGAAAGAGACCCAGTACTTC	CSGGREKETQYF
NA	TRBV10-3	TRBJ1-6	NA	TGTGCCATCAGTGACGCCCAATCACCCCTCCACTTT	CAISDAQSPLHF
NA	TRBV7-9	TRBJ1-6	NA	TGTGCCAGCAGCCAAGCCCCTTTATCTATGGATGATTCACCCCTCCACTTT	CASSQAPLSMDDSPLHF
NA	TRBV5-6	TRBJ2-6	NA	TGTGCCAGCCTTACCGGGCTGTGCTCTGGGGCCAACGTCCTGACTTTC	CASLTGLCSGANVLTF
once	TRBV10-3	TRBJ1-5	NA	TGTGCCATCAGTCAAGGAATAGGTAACAATCAGCCCCAGCATTTT	CAISQGIGNNQPQHF
NA	TRBV4-3	TRBJ1-1	NA	TGCGCCAGCAGCCAGTGGGGACTAGCGGGGATTACTGAAGCTTTCTTT	CASSQWGLAGITEAFF
NA	TRBV5-1	TRBJ1-1	NA	TGCGCCAGCAGCTCCCGACCCGTGAACACTGAAGCTTTCTTT	CASSSRPVNTEAFF
many	TRBV7-2	TRBJ2-2	NA	TGTGCCAGCAGCGTCGAAGTGGGAGGGGAGCTGTTTTTT	CASSVEVGGELFF
NA	TRBV10-1	TRBJ2-7	NA	TGCGCCAGCAATGGACGTATCTCCTACGAGCAGTACTTC	CASNGRISYEQYF
NA	TRBV2	TRBJ2-1	TRBD2	TGTGCCAGCAGTGAAGGTCATGGCGGGAGGGCCATCAATGAGCAGTTCTTC	CASSEGHGGRAINEQFF
NA	TRBV12-3/TRBV12-4	TRBJ2-7	TRBD1	TGTGCCAGCAGTCGGGACAGGGTTGACGAGCAGTACTTC	CASSRDRVDEQYF
NA	TRBV7-2	TRBJ2-2	NA	TGTGCCAGCAGCTTAGAGGTGAACACCGGGGAGCTGTTTTTT	CASSLEVNTGELFF
NA	TRBV7-8	TRBJ2-2	NA	TGTGCCAGCAGCTTCCTACAGATGAACACCGGGGAGCTGTTTTTT	CASSFLQMNTGELFF
NA	TRBV24-1	TRBJ2-5	TRBD2	TGTGCCACCGGTAGCGGGGGGGCCCTCGAAGAGACCCAGTACTTC	CATGSGGALEETQYF
NA	TRBV7-2	TRBJ2-7	TRBD2	TGTGCCAGCACCGGCGGGAGGGCCCACGAGCAGTACTTC	CASTGGRAHEQYF
medium-sized	TRBV15	TRBJ2-5	TRBD1	TGTGCCACCAGCACAAGGACAGGGGGAGAGACCCAGTACTTC	CATSTRTGGETQYF
NA	TRBV7-9	TRBJ2-5	TRBD2	TGTGCCAGCAGCATTGGACTAGCGGGGGTACGAGAGACCCAGTACTTC	CASSIGLAGVRETQYF
NA	TRBV19	TRBJ1-1	NA	TGTGCCAGTAGTGCGCCATTGTGGGCAGTTAACACTGAAGCTTTCTTT	CASSAPLWAVNTEAFF
NA	TRBV2	TRBJ2-5	NA	TGTGCCAGCAGTACCGGGGCCCAAGAGACCCAGTACTTC	CASSTGAQETQYF
many	TRBV19	TRBJ2-7	NA	TGTGCCAGTGCACAGGGCCCCCTGACCTACGAGCAGTACTTC	CASAQGPLTYEQYF
NA	TRBV7-9	TRBJ1-5	TRBD1	TGTGCCAGCAGCTTGCAGGGGGACCTTGGCAATCAGCCCCAGCATTTT	CASSLQGDLGNQPQHF
NA	TRBV2	TRBJ1-1	NA	TGTGCCAGCAGGACGGACTGGAACACTGAAGCTTTCTTT	CASRTDWNTEAFF
many	TRBV2	TRBJ2-5	TRBD2	TGTGCCAGCAGTAGACTAGCGGTACAACAAGAGACCCAGTACTTC	CASSRLAVQQETQYF
NA	TRBV7-3	TRBJ2-3	NA	TGTGCCAGCAGCTTACGTGAGGGGGATACGCAGTATTTT	CASSLREGDTQYF
NA	TRBV12-3/TRBV12-4	TRBJ2-5	TRBD2	TGTGCCAGCAGTATCGCTAGCGGGGGGGCCCAGTACTTC	CASSIASGGAQYF
NA	TRBV6-4	TRBJ1-4	NA	TGTGCCAGCAGTGGAAACAGCGCTAATGGAAAACTGTTTTTT	CASSGNSANGKLFF
NA	TRBV5-6	TRBJ1-2	NA	TGTGCCAGCACCTACGGAGCGAGTGGCGGCTACACCTTC	CASTYGASGGYTF
NA	TRBV7-9	TRBJ2-7	TRBD2	TGTGCCAGCAGCTTAGTGTCTAGCGGGGGCCCCAACTACGAGCAGTACTTC	CASSLVSSGGPNYEQYF
NA	TRBV2	TRBJ2-7	NA	TGTGCCAGCAGTGAAGCCGAGCGGTCCTACGAGCAGTACTTC	CASSEAERSYEQYF
NA	TRBV13	TRBJ2-5	NA	TGTGCCAGCAGCCTCCGGGCAGGGTCCACCACTCAAGAGACCCAGTACTTC	CASSLRAGSTTQETQYF
NA	TRBV19	TRBJ2-3	TRBD2	TGTGCCAGTAGTAACGGCGAGGGGACTAGCGGCCCCCGAGATACGCAGTATTTT	CASSNGEGTSGPRDTQYF
NA	TRBV10-1	TRBJ2-2	TRBD2	TGCGCCAGCAGTGGGACTAGCGACTCGGTGGAACTGTTTTTT	CASSGTSDSVELFF
few	TRBV12-5	TRBJ1-2	NA	TGTACTAGTGGGCCCAATAACTATGGCTACACCTTC	CTSGPNNYGYTF
many	TRBV10-3	TRBJ1-2	TRBD1	TGTGCCATCACCACAGGGGGCCATGGCTACACCTTC	CAITTGGHGYTF
NA	TRBV19	TRBJ1-4	TRBD1	TGTGCCAGTAGTGGACAGGGCGGTGAAAAACTGTTTTTT	CASSGQGGEKLFF
NA	TRBV7-2	TRBJ1-6	NA	TGTGCCAGCTCACGCCAGGTGCTTATTTCACCCCTCCACTTT	CASSRQVLISPLHF
NA	TRBV20-1	TRBJ2-3	NA	TGCAGTGCTAGACCCCCGAACACTGGGTACACAGATACGCAGTATTTT	CSARPPNTGYTDTQYF
NA	TRBV20-1	TRBJ2-2	TRBD2	TGCAGTGCTAGGGCCGGGACTAGTGGGGCGAACACCGGGGAGCTGTTTTTT	CSARAGTSGANTGELFF
many	TRBV19	TRBJ1-1	NA	TGTGCCAGTAGTAGGGGTTCGGTGACTGAAGCTTTCTTT	CASSRGSVTEAFF